The T cell receptor beta chain under discussion was sequenced for a study of beta chain features in type 1 diabetes. Background on the study: The study examined around 100 million sorted cells across all samples. General study results and limits: The cDNA sequencing approach could over-represent high-TCR-expressing cells. The study found moderately but significantly shorter TCRB CDR3s in all four CD4+ subsets of Type 1 diabetes patients.

Sorting based on CD45RO/CCR7/CD25/CD127/CD95/CD27 separated CD4+ naive, central memory, regulatory and stem cell-like memory cells. Expressed TCRB transcripts got sequenced, as all isolated RNA was reverse transcribed. Read counts averaged approximately 3.5 million for samples of naive, central memory and regulatory T cells. Produced via immunoSEQ multiplex PCR; TCRdb's table is partial and in-frame only. The sample consists of 280,000 or so clones, about 15% of them appearing once. This clone has more than one count but fewer than ten. Its specificity is not known. Sequencing input: naive CD4+ T cells from blood. The sequence was collected from a man between 18 and 29 years old with type 1 diabetes.

CDR3 sequence: CAWSVQGTDGYTF. DNA of the CDR3: TGTGCCTGGAGTGTTCAGGGAACGGATGGCTACACCTTC. The V call is TRBV30, the J call TRBJ1-2; tentative D call: TRBD1 (5 bases). V lost 0 bases, J lost 6 bases, and 11 bases lay in between. This CDR3 spans 13 amino acids. Germline V gene data show CDR1 as GTSNPN and CDR2 as SVGIG (reference sequence). The full variable domain, its missing parts supplied by reference TRBV30 and TRBJ1-2, is SQTIHQWPATLVQPVGSPLSLECTVEGTSNPNLYWYRQAAGRGLQLLFYSVGIGQISSEVPQNLSASRPQDRQFILSSKKLLLSDSGFYLCAWSVQGTDGYTFGSGTRLTVV.